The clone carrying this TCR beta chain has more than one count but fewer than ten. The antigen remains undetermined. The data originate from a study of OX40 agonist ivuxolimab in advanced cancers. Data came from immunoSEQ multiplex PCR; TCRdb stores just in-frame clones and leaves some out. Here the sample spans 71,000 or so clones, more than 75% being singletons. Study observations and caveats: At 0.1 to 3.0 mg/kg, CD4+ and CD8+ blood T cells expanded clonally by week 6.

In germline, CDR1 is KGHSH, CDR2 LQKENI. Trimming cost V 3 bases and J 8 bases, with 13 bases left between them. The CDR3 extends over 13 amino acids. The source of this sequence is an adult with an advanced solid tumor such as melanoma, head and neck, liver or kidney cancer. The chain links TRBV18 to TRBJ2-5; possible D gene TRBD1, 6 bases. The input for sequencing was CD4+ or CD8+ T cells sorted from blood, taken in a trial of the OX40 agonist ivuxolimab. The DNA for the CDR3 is TGTGCCAGCTCACCGGAAAGTGGGGGCACCCAGTACTTC. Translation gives CASSPESGGTQYF.